This entry is about one TCR beta chain. Its antigen remains unidentified. TCRdb reprocessed the 5' RACE reads via MiXCR and lists one record per CDR3 protein. The profile covers 90,000 to 130,000 distinct CDR3 sequences, with over 15% appearing a single time and about 6% taken by the ten largest. This record comes from a study of T-cell memory formation after mild COVID-19. The CDR3 is 14 residues long. Germline CDR1 is MNHEY and CDR2 is SVGAGI. V lost 1 base to trimming and J lost 7 bases, with 13 bases between them. Overall study findings and caveats: Clones shrinking from day 15 to 85 showed even CD4/CD8 mixes; later expanders tilted CD4+.

The J gene is TRBJ1-1, the V gene TRBV6-5; D call uncertain. This receptor was obtained from a young man who had mild COVID-19 (a few samples of this study predate the infection). Cell type and time point are not known. Material: PBMCs or a T cell subset sorted from them (not recorded which). The DNA for the CDR3 is TGTGCCAGCAGTTACTATCGGGTCTCCGGTGAAGCTTTCTTT. Translating it yields CASSYYRVSGEAFF.